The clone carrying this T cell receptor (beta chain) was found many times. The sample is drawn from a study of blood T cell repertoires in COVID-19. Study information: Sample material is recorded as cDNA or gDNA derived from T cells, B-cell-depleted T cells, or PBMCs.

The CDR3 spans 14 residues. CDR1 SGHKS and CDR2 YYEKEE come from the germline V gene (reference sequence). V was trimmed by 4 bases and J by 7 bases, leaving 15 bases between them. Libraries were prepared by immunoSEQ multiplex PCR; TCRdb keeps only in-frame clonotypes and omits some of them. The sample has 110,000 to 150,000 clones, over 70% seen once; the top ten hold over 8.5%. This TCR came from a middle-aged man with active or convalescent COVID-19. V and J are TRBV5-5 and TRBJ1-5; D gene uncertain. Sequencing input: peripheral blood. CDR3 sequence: CASSPTGLSQPQHF. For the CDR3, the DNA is TGTGCCAGCAGCCCCACGGGATTGTCCCAGCCCCAGCATTTT.